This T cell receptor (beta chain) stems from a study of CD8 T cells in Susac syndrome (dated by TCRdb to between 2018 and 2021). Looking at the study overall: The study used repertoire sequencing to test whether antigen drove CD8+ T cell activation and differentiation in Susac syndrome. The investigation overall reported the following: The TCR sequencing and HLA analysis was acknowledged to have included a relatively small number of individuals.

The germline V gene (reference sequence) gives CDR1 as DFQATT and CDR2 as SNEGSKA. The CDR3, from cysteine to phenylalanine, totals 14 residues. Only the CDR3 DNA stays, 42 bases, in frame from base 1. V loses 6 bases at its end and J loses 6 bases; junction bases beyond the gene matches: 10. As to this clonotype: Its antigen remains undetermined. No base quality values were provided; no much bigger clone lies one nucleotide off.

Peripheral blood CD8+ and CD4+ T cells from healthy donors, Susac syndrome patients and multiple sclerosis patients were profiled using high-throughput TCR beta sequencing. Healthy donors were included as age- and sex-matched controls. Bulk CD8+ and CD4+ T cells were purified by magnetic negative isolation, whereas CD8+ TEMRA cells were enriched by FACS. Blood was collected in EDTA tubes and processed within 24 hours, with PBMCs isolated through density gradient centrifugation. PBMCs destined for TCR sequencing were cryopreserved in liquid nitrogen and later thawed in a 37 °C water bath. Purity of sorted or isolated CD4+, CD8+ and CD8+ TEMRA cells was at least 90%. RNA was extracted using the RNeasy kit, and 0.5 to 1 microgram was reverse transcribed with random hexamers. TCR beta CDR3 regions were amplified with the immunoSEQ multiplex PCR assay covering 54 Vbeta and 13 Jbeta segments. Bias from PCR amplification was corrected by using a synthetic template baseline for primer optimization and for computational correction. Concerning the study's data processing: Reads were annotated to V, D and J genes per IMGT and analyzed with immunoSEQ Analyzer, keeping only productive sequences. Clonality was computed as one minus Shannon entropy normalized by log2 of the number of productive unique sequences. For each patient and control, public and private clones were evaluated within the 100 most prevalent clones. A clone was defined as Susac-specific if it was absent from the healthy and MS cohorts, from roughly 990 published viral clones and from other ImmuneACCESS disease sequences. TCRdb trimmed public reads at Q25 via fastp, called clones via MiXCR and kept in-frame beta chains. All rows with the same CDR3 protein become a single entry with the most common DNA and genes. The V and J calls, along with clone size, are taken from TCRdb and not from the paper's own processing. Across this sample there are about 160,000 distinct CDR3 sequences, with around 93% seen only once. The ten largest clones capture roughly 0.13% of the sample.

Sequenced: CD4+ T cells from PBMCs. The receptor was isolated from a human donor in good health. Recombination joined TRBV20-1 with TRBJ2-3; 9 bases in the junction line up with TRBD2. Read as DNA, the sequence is TGCAGTGCGAAGCGGGGGGCCCAGTCGGATACGCAGTATTTT. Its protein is CSAKRGAQSDTQYF.